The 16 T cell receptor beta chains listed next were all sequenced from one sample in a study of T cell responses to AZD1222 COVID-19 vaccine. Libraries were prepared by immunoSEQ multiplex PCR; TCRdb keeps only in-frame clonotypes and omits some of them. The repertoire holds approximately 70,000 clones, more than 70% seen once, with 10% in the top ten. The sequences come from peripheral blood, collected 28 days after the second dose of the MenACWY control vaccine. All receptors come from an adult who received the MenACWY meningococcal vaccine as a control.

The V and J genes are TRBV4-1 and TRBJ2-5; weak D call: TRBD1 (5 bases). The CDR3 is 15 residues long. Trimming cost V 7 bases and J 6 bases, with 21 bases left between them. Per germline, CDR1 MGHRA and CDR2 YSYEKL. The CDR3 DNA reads TGCGCCAGCACCGCCGAAGGGGCAGTCATAAAGACCCAGTACTTC. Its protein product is CASTAEGAVIKTQYF.

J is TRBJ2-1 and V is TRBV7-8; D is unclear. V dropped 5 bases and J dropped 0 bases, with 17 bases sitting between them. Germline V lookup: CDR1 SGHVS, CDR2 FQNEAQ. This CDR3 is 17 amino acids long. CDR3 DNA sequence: TGTGCCAGCAGCCCTCTGAGTCTCAGTAGCTCCTACAATGAGCAGTTCTTC. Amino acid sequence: CASSPLSLSSSYNEQFF.

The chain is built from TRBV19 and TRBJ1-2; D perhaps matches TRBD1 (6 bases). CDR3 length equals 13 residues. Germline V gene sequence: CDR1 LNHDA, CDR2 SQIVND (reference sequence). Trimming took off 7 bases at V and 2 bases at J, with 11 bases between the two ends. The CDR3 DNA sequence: TGTGCCAGTAATTACAGGGACAACTATGGCTACACCTTC. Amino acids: CASNYRDNYGYTF.

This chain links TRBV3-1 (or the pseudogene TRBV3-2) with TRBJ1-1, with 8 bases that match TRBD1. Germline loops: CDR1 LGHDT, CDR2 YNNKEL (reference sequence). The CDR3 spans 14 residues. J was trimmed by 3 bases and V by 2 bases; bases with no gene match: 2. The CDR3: CASSQPGGYTEAFF. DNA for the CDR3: TGTGCCAGCAGCCAACCAGGGGGCTACACTGAAGCTTTCTTT.

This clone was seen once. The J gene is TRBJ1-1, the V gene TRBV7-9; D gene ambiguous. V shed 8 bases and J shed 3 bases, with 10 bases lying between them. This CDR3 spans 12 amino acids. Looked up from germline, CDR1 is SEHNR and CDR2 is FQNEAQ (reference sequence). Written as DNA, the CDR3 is TGTGCCAGCGGCGAACCGTACACTGAAGCTTTCTTT. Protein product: CASGEPYTEAFF.

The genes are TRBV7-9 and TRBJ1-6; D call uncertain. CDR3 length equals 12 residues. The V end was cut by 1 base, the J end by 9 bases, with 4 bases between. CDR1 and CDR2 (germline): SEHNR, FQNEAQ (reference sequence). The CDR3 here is CASSLDGSPLHF. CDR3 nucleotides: TGTGCCAGCAGCTTAGATGGTTCACCCCTCCACTTT.

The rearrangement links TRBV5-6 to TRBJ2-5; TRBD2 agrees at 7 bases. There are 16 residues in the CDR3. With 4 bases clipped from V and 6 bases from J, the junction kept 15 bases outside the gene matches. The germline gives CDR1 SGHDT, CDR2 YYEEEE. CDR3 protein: CASSPTTSIKEQTQYF. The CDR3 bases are TGTGCCAGCAGCCCAACGACTAGCATAAAAGAACAGACCCAGTACTTC. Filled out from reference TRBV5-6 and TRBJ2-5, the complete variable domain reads DAGVTQSPTHLIKTRGQQVTLRCSPKSGHDTVSWYQQALGQGPQFIFQYYEEEERQRGNFPDRFSGHQFPNYSSELNVNALLLGDSALYLCASSPTTSIKEQTQYFGPGTRLLVL.

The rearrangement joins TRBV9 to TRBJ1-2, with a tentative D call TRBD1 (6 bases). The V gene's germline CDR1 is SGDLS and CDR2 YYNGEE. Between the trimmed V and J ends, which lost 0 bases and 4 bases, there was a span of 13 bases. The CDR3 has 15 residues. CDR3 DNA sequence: TGTGCCAGCAGCGTAGATTGGGGGCAGGGCTATGGCTACACCTTC. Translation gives CASSVDWGQGYGYTF.

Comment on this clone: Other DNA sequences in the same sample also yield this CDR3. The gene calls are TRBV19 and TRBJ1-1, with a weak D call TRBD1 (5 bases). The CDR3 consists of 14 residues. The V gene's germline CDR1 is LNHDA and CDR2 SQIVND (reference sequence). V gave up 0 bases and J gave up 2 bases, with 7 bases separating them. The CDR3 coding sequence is TGTGCCAGTAGTATAGATCGGACAAACACTGAAGCTTTCTTT. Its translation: CASSIDRTNTEAFF.

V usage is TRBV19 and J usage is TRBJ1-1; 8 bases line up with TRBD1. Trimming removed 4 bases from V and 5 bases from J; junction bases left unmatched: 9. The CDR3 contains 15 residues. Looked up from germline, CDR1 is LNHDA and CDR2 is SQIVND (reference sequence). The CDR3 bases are TGTGCCAGTAGTACACAGGGGGACTCGTTGACTGAAGCTTTCTTT. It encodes CASSTQGDSLTEAFF.

This CDR3 reads CASSSTLPRRADTQYF. The CDR3, as DNA: TGTGCCAGCAGTTCCACCCTCCCAAGGAGGGCAGATACGCAGTATTTT. V is TRBV6-5 and J is TRBJ2-3, with a possible D match to TRBD2 (6 bases). This CDR3 is 16 amino acids long. The germline gives CDR1 MNHEY, CDR2 SVGAGI. Trimming stripped 4 bases from V and 4 bases from J, with 18 bases between.

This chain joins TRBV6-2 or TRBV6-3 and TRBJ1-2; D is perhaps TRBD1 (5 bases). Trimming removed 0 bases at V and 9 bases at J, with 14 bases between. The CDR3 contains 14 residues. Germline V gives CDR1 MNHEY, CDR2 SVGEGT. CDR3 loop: CASSYSRQGSRYTF. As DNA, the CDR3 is TGTGCCAGCAGTTACTCGAGGCAGGGAAGCCGCTACACCTTC.

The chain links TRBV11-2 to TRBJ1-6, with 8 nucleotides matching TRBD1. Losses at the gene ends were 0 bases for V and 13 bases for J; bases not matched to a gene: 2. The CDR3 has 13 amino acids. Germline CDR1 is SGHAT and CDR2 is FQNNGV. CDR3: CASSLEGTGPLHF. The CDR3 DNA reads TGTGCCAGCAGCTTAGAGGGGACAGGTCCCCTCCACTTT.

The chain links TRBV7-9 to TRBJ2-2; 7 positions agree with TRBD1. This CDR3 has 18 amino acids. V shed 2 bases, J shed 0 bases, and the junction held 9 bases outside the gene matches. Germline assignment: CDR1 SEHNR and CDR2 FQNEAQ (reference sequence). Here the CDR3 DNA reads TGTGCCAGCAGCTTAATGATTAGAAGGGGGCCGAACACCGGGGAGCTGTTTTTT. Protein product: CASSLMIRRGPNTGELFF.

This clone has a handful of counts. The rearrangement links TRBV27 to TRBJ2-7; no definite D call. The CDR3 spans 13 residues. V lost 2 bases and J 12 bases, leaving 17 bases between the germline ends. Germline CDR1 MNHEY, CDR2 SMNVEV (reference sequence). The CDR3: CASSLSLGSAGYF. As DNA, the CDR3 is TGTGCCAGCAGTTTAAGTTTAGGGTCTGCCGGGTACTTC.

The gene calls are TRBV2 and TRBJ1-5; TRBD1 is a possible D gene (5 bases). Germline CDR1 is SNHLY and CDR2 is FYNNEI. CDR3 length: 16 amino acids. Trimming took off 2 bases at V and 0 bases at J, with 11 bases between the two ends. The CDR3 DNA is TGTGCCAGCAGTGAACTGACAGCTTATAGCAATCAGCCCCAGCATTTT. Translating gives CASSELTAYSNQPQHF.